The 32 T cell receptor beta chains below were found in one sample sequenced in a study of HIV-infected patients and healthy controls. All unsorted peripheral T cells were captured because whole blood was used without fractionation. Reverse transcription used around 500 ng RNA and constant-region primers for alpha and beta. Alpha and beta chain libraries were made separately by chain-specific third strand synthesis with multiplexing indices. Each CDR3 protein gets one entry after TCRdb re-called the 5' RACE reads with MiXCR. The sample lists 10,000 to 12,000 distinct CDR3 sequences; around 8% were seen once. The sequenced sample consisted of blood. Every receptor here comes from an adult in good health.

This clonotype has a handful of counts. The J gene is TRBJ2-1, the V gene TRBV11-2; D is possibly TRBD1 or TRBD2 (6 bases each). There are 16 residues in the CDR3. V was pared by 0 bases and J by 7 bases, with 16 bases between. Germline values: CDR1 SGHAT, CDR2 FQNNGV. CDR3 residues: CASSLEWGAGENEQFF. CDR3 nucleotides: TGTGCCAGCAGCTTAGAATGGGGGGCAGGGGAGAATGAGCAGTTCTTC. The full variable domain, its missing parts supplied by reference TRBV11-2 and TRBJ2-1, is EAGVAQSPRYKIIEKRQSVAFWCNPISGHATLYWYQQILGQGPKLLIQFQNNGVVDDSQLPKDRFSAERLKGVDSTLKIQPAKLEDSAVYLCASSLEWGAGENEQFFGPGTRLTVL.

At least ten counts were recorded for this clonotype. The V call is TRBV10-3, the J call TRBJ1-6; 9 bases line up with TRBD1. The CDR3 extends over 13 amino acids. After removal of 6 bases from V and 7 bases from J, the junction contained 1 base not matched to a gene. Germline loops: CDR1 ENHRY, CDR2 SYGVKD. The CDR3 sequence is CAIRGTGNSPLHF. In nucleotides, the CDR3 is TGTGCCATCAGGGGGACAGGGAATTCACCCCTCCACTTT.

The V call is TRBV7-9, the J call TRBJ2-2; D call uncertain. The CDR3 contains 13 residues. CDR1 and CDR2 from the germline V gene are SEHNR and FQNEAQ (reference sequence). Trimming stripped 1 base from V and 4 bases from J, with 4 bases between. The CDR3 loop is CASSLVATGELFF. CDR3 nucleotide sequence: TGTGCCAGCAGCTTAGTTGCCACCGGGGAGCTGTTTTTT.

Worth noting for this clonotype: Possible read error: a much larger clone is one base away. The V call is TRBV28, the J call TRBJ1-6; TRBD1 agrees at 10 bases. The junction had 10 bases not matched to a gene; V was cut back by 9 bases and J by 8 bases. From germline, CDR1 is MDHEN and CDR2 SYDVKM. The CDR3 loop spans 15 amino acids. CDR3 DNA: TGTGCCAGGAGTCCAGAGGGGACAGGGGATTCACCCCTCCACTTT. This gives the protein CARSPEGTGDSPLHF. The full variable domain, completed using reference TRBV28 and TRBJ1-6, is DVKVTQSSRYLVKRTGEKVFLECVQDMDHENMFWYRQDPGLGLRLIYFSYDVKMKEKGDIPEGYSVSREKKERFSLILESASTNQTSMYLCARSPEGTGDSPLHFGNGTRLTVT.

This clonotype appeared a few times. V usage is TRBV12-3 or TRBV12-4 and J usage is TRBJ1-2, with D hard to call. Trimming stripped 5 bases from V and 2 bases from J, with 24 bases between. This CDR3 is 18 amino acids long. CDR3 amino acids: CASSRYHGVGTLNYGYTF. In nucleotides, the CDR3 is TGTGCCAGCAGTCGATATCACGGCGTGGGCACACTGAACTATGGCTACACCTTC.

This clonotype is labeled medium-sized. This rearrangement joins TRBV20-1 to TRBJ1-2; D call uncertain. The CDR3 has 11 residues. The germline V gene encodes CDR1 DFQATT and CDR2 SNEGSKA (reference sequence). The CDR3: CRAWGGSGYTF. Written as DNA, the CDR3 is TGCAGGGCGTGGGGAGGGTCTGGCTACACCTTC.

This clonotype ranks as medium-sized (0.01 to 0.1%). The rearrangement joins TRBV4-3 to TRBJ2-3, with D unclear. V lost 1 base and J lost 2, with 7 bases in between. The CDR3 consists of 14 residues. Germline lookup yields CDR1 LGHNA and CDR2 YSLEER. The CDR3 protein is CASSQGVSTDTQYF. The CDR3 bases are TGCGCCAGCAGCCAAGGGGTCTCCACAGATACGCAGTATTTT.

Judged by abundance, this clonotype is medium-sized. V usage is TRBV20-1 and J usage is TRBJ1-3, with D tentatively TRBD1 (5 bases). Trimming cost V 0 bases and J 3 bases, with 9 bases left between them. The V gene's germline CDR1 is DFQATT and CDR2 SNEGSKA (reference sequence). This CDR3 is built from 14 residues. CDR3 in amino acids: CSARDTGGGNTIYF. In DNA form, the CDR3 reads TGCAGTGCTAGAGATACAGGAGGTGGAAACACCATATATTTT.

CDR3 coding DNA: TGCAGTGCTAGATGGGAGCCCTTTGAAAAACTGTTTTTT. This translates into CSARWEPFEKLFF. The chain joins TRBV20-1 to TRBJ1-4; D gene unclear. The ends were cut back, 2 bases at V and 7 bases at J, with 11 bases in the middle. Per germline, CDR1 DFQATT and CDR2 SNEGSKA (reference sequence). CDR3 size: 13 residues.

This clonotype has only a few counts. The chain uses TRBV7-8 and TRBJ2-7; D may be TRBD2 (5 bases). V was shortened by 5 bases and J by 0 bases, with 14 bases between the two germline ends. Germline V lookup: CDR1 SGHVS, CDR2 FQNEAQ. This CDR3 comprises 15 residues. The CDR3 loop reads CASSRPSGSSYEQYF. The CDR3 nucleotides are TGTGCCAGCAGCCGGCCTTCGGGGAGCTCCTACGAGCAGTACTTC.

This clonotype appeared many times. The rearrangement joins TRBV30 to TRBJ2-5, with D tentatively TRBD1 (6 bases). This CDR3 region has 13 residues. Trimming shortened V by 0 bases and J by 1 base, and 6 bases separated the two germline ends. Germline values: CDR1 GTSNPN, CDR2 SVGIG (reference sequence). CDR3 protein: CAWSVGGQETQYF. CDR3 coding DNA: TGTGCCTGGAGTGTAGGGGGCCAAGAGACCCAGTACTTC. Full variable domain (rest looked up from reference TRBV30 and TRBJ2-5): SQTIHQWPATLVQPVGSPLSLECTVEGTSNPNLYWYRQAAGRGLQLLFYSVGIGQISSEVPQNLSASRPQDRQFILSSKKLLLSDSGFYLCAWSVGGQETQYFGPGTRLLVL.

This clonotype is medium-sized in the sample. This chain connects TRBV20-1 to TRBJ2-3; D is undetermined. The ends were cut back, 6 bases at V and 1 base at J, with 11 bases in the middle. Germline V gene sequence: CDR1 DFQATT, CDR2 SNEGSKA (reference sequence). The CDR3 consists of 13 residues. CDR3 residues: CSAPSPGTDTQYF. CDR3 DNA: TGCAGTGCCCCATCTCCAGGCACAGATACGCAGTATTTT.

This clonotype was seen at least ten times. The rearrangement joins TRBV5-1 to TRBJ2-2; TRBD1 agrees at 8 bases. Germline V gene sequence: CDR1 SGHRS, CDR2 YFSETQ. The ends lost 4 bases at V and 5 bases at J; junction bases unmatched: 10. This CDR3 region has 16 residues. The CDR3 DNA follows: TGCGCCAGCAGCGGAACCAGGGGGCGCGGAACCGGGGAGCTGTTTTTT. Translation: CASSGTRGRGTGELFF. The full variable domain, with the rest looked up from reference TRBV5-1 and TRBJ2-2, is KAGVTQTPRYLIKTRGQQVTLSCSPISGHRSVSWYQQTPGQGLQFLFEYFSETQRNKGNFPGRFSGRQFSNSRSEMNVSTLELGDSALYLCASSGTRGRGTGELFFGEGSRLTVL.

This clonotype was picked up many times. DNA for the CDR3: TGTGCCAGCTTACAGGGGGTCCGCACAGATACGCAGTATTTT. It codes for CASLQGVRTDTQYF. J is TRBJ2-3 and V is TRBV28, with 8 positions matching TRBD1. J was trimmed by 1 base and V by 8 bases; bases with no gene match: 5. CDR3 length: 14 amino acids. In germline, CDR1 is MDHEN, CDR2 SYDVKM.

This clonotype counts as medium-sized (0.01 to 0.1%). The CDR3 sequence: CASSFYGSNQPQHF. In DNA form, the CDR3 reads TGTGCCAGCAGTTTCTACGGTAGCAATCAGCCCCAGCATTTT. The chain joins TRBV27 to TRBJ1-5; D gene uncertain. From germline, CDR1 is MNHEY and CDR2 SMNVEV (reference sequence). Trimming cost V 3 bases and J 0 bases, with 6 bases left between them. CDR3 length: 14 amino acids.

This clonotype is termed medium-sized. The gene calls are TRBV14 and TRBJ2-1; D possibly corresponds to TRBD2 (5 bases). The V end was cut by 0 bases, the J end by 8 bases, with 17 bases between. The CDR3 length is 16 residues. Germline lookup yields CDR1 SGHDN and CDR2 FVKESK. The CDR3 bases are TGTGCCAGCAGCCAAGATCGCGGGTTCCCCCCCCATGAGCAGTTCTTC. It translates to CASSQDRGFPPHEQFF.

The CDR3: CATSRGLAQPQHF. The CDR3 nucleotides read TGTGCCACCAGCAGGGGGCTTGCCCAGCCCCAGCATTTT. The V call is TRBV24-1, the J call TRBJ1-5, with 8 bases aligning to TRBD1. The germline gives CDR1 KGHDR, CDR2 SFDVKD. V trimming: 7 bases; J trimming: 7 bases; junction bases outside the gene matches: 5. CDR3 size: 13 residues.

By sample fraction, this clonotype is medium-sized. The chain recombines TRBV6-6 with TRBJ1-5; D possibly corresponds to TRBD1 (5 bases). This CDR3 is 13 amino acids long. V was trimmed by 8 bases and J by 7 bases, leaving 15 bases between them. Germline assignment: CDR1 MNHNY and CDR2 SVGAGI (reference sequence). This CDR3 reads CASASGGEQPQHF. The CDR3 bases are TGTGCCAGCGCATCGGGGGGGGAACAGCCCCAGCATTTT.

In this sample, this clonotype turned up a few times. J is TRBJ1-2 and V is TRBV29-1, with 7 bases that match TRBD1. Per the germline V gene, CDR1 is SQVTM and CDR2 is ANQGSEA. The CDR3 has 15 amino acids. V shed 5 bases and J 6 bases; nucleotides not matched to a gene: 15. The CDR3 sequence: CSVPPSSYRGHGYTF. The CDR3 DNA follows: TGCAGCGTTCCCCCGTCAAGCTACAGGGGACATGGCTACACCTTC.

The rearrangement links TRBV7-2 to TRBJ2-6, with 8 nucleotides matching TRBD2. The V and J ends lost 4 bases and 0 bases, in that order; junction bases with no gene match: 8. This CDR3 comprises 18 residues. Germline lookup yields CDR1 SGHTA and CDR2 FQGNSA. CDR3 in amino acids: CASSSESGSPSGANVLTF. The CDR3 nucleotides are TGTGCCAGCAGCTCCGAAAGCGGGAGCCCCTCTGGGGCCAACGTCCTGACTTTC.

This clonotype was found many times. The chain has TRBV3-1 and TRBJ2-4; D not resolved. The CDR3 extends over 15 amino acids. Trimming took 1 base from V and 0 from J, leaving 7 bases between them. The germline CDR1 and CDR2 sequences are LGHDT and YNNKEL (reference sequence). The CDR3 reads CASSQGDPAKNIQYF. CDR3 bases: TGTGCCAGCAGCCAAGGAGATCCAGCCAAAAACATTCAGTACTTC.

This clonotype was recorded many times. The chain uses TRBV4-1 and TRBJ2-1, with 13 positions matching TRBD2. V shed 1 base, J shed 9 bases, and the junction held 21 bases outside the gene matches. The CDR3 runs to 21 residues. Germline CDR1 and CDR2: MGHRA and YSYEKL. The CDR3 region has the DNA TGCGCCAGCAGCCAAGGAAGACTAGCGGGGGGCCCCGGGTCGGTTTTCATTGAGCAGTTCTTC. Translation gives CASSQGRLAGGPGSVFIEQFF.

This clonotype came up many times. The rearrangement joins TRBV20-1 to TRBJ2-3; 11 bases are shared with TRBD2. The CDR3 extends over 19 amino acids. V gave up 5 bases and J gave up 2 bases; unmatched junction bases: 18. Germline CDR1 and CDR2: DFQATT and SNEGSKA (reference sequence). The CDR3 here is CSAVYLVSGTSGHTDTQYF. The DNA for the CDR3 is TGCAGTGCTGTCTACTTGGTTTCCGGGACTAGCGGCCACACAGATACGCAGTATTTT.

This clonotype was counted ten times or more. This chain connects TRBV5-8 to TRBJ2-2; D not resolved. Looked up from germline, CDR1 is SGHTS and CDR2 is YDEGEE. The CDR3 contains 14 residues. V was pared by 7 bases and J by 0 bases, with 10 bases between. CDR3 residues: CASLRRSNTGELFF. The CDR3 DNA is TGTGCCAGCCTCCGCAGGTCGAACACCGGGGAGCTGTTTTTT.

This clonotype was counted ten times or more. The rearrangement links TRBV3-1 to TRBJ1-2; D gene unclear. This CDR3 spans 12 amino acids. The V gene's germline CDR1 is LGHDT and CDR2 YNNKEL (reference sequence). V was clipped by 1 base and J by 5 bases, with 5 bases between them. The CDR3, as DNA: TGTGCCAGCAGCCAAGGGCCGTATGGCTACACCTTC. Encoded protein: CASSQGPYGYTF.

Within the sample, this clonotype is medium-sized. This chain connects TRBV20-1 to TRBJ2-1, with D possibly matching TRBD2 (5 bases). CDR1 DFQATT and CDR2 SNEGSKA come from the germline V gene (reference sequence). V lost 7 bases, J lost 7 bases, and 14 bases lay in between. This CDR3 spans 12 amino acids. DNA of the CDR3: TGCAGTGTCACACGAGCGGAAAATGAGCAGTTCTTC. It codes for CSVTRAENEQFF.

This clonotype was counted ten times or more. The J gene is TRBJ2-3, the V gene TRBV7-7; no clear D. CDR3 length equals 15 residues. V lost 3 bases and J 1 base, leaving 11 bases between the germline ends. In germline, CDR1 is SSHAT, CDR2 FNYEAQ (reference sequence). CDR3: CASSFLPPGTDTQYF. Written as DNA, the CDR3 is TGTGCCAGCAGCTTTTTACCACCGGGCACAGATACGCAGTATTTT.

This clonotype was picked up many times. The chain couples TRBV10-3 to TRBJ2-5; TRBD1 aligns across 8 bases. V was pared by 8 bases and J by 5 bases, with 10 bases of the junction left unmatched. Germline CDR1 is ENHRY and CDR2 is SYGVKD. The CDR3 totals 14 residues. CDR3 nucleotide sequence: TGTGCCATCGCCCCGACAGGGGCGAGGGAGACCCAGTACTTC. Translated, it gives CAIAPTGARETQYF.

Within the sample, this clonotype is medium-sized. One end of the junction does not line up with germline, which may come from a read error. This rearrangement joins TRBV7-7 to TRBJ2-5; no definite D call. The germline gives CDR1 SSHAT, CDR2 FNYEAQ (reference sequence). This CDR3 comprises 17 residues. CDR3 DNA: TGTGCTAGCAGTCAAGGCAAGGCTGGGTTAGGCCAAGAGACCCAGTACTTC. Translating it yields CASSQGKAGLGQETQYF.

This clonotype was counted a few times. The chain couples TRBV30 to TRBJ1-2, with 7 bases lining up with TRBD1. The CDR3 contains 15 residues. V dropped 3 bases and J dropped 7; count of bases not matched to a gene: 14. Germline V gene data show CDR1 as GTSNPN and CDR2 as SVGIG (reference sequence). CDR3 loop: CAWSIGYRGFSGYTF. CDR3 nucleotide sequence: TGTGCCTGGAGCATCGGATACAGGGGATTCAGTGGCTACACCTTC.

This clonotype is termed medium-sized. The V and J genes are TRBV12-3 or TRBV12-4 and TRBJ2-5; the match to TRBD1 covers 9 bases. V lost 4 bases to trimming and J lost 5 bases; unmatched junction nucleotides: 14. The length of the CDR3 is 17 residues. The CDR3 nucleotides are TGTGCCAGCAGTTGGGGTCCTACAGGGGGCTTCGGGGAGACCCAGTACTTC. This translates into CASSWGPTGGFGETQYF.

In this sample, this clonotype is medium-sized. This chain connects TRBV3-1 to TRBJ2-7, with a possible D match to TRBD2 (6 bases). Looked up from germline, CDR1 is LGHDT and CDR2 is YNNKEL (reference sequence). Trimming removed 4 bases from V and 6 bases from J, with 16 bases in between. This CDR3 is 14 amino acids long. CDR3 DNA: TGTGCCAGCAGCCCGGGCCAGGAGGGGAGCGAGCAGTACTTC. Amino acids: CASSPGQEGSEQYF.